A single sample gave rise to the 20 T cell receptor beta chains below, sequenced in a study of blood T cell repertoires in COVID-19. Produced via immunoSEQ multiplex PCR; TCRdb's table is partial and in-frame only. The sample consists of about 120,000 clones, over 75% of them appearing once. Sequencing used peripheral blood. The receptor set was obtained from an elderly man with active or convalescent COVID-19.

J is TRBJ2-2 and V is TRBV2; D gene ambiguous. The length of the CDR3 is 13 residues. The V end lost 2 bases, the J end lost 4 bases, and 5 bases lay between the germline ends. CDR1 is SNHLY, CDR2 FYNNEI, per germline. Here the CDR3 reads CASSETSTGELFF. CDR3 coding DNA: TGTGCCAGCAGTGAAACCAGCACCGGGGAGCTGTTTTTT.

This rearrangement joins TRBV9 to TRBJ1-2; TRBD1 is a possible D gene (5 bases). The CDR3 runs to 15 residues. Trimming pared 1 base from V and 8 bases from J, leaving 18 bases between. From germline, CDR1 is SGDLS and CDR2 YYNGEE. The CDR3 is CASSVSSSGVEGYTF. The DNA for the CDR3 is TGTGCCAGCAGCGTATCGTCTTCGGGGGTAGAGGGCTACACCTTC.

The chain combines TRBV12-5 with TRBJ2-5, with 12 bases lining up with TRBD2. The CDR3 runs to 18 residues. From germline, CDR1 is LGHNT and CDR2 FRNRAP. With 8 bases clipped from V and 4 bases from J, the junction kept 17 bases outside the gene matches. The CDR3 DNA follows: TGTGCTAGTAAGACTAGCGGGAGTAGGGGCAGGGGGGCAGAGACCCAGTACTTC. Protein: CASKTSGSRGRGAETQYF.

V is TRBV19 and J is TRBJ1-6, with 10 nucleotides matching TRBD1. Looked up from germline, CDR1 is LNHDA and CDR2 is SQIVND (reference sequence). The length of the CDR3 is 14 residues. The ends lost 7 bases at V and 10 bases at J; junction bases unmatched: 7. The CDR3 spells CASTATGGASPLHF. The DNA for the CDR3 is TGTGCCAGTACCGCGACAGGGGGCGCGTCACCCCTCCACTTT.

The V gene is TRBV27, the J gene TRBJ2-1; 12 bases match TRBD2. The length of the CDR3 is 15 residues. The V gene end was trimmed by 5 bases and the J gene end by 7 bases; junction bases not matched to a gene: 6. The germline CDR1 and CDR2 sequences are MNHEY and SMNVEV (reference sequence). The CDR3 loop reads CASSTLLAGGNEQFF. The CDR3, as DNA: TGTGCCAGCAGTACCCTACTAGCGGGAGGAAATGAGCAGTTCTTC.

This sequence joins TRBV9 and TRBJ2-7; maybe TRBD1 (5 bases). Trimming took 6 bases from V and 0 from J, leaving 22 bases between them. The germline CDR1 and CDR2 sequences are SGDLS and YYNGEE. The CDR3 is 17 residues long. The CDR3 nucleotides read TGTGCCAGCACCCATAACTGGACATTTCGAAGCTCCTACGAGCAGTACTTC. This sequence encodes CASTHNWTFRSSYEQYF.

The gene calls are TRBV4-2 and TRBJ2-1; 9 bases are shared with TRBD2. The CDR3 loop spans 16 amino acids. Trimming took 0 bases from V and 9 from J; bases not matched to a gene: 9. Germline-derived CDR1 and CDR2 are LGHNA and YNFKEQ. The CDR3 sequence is CASSQEGASGIGEQFF. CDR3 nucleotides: TGTGCCAGCAGCCAAGAAGGGGCTAGCGGGATAGGTGAGCAGTTCTTC.

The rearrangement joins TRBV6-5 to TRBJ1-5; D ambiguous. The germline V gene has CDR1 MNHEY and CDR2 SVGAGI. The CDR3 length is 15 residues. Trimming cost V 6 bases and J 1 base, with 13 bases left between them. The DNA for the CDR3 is TGTGCCAGCAGCACCTCCCGAGGCAGCAATCAGCCCCAGCATTTT. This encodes CASSTSRGSNQPQHF.

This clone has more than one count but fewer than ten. The CDR3 protein is CAWSWGGTGNTIYF. The CDR3 nucleotides read TGTGCCTGGAGTTGGGGGGGGACTGGAAACACCATATATTTT. This sequence joins TRBV30 and TRBJ1-3; a weak D match, TRBD1 (5 bases). Germline CDR1 and CDR2: GTSNPN and SVGIG (reference sequence). CDR3 length equals 14 residues. Trimming took off 2 bases at V and 2 bases at J, with 10 bases between the two ends.

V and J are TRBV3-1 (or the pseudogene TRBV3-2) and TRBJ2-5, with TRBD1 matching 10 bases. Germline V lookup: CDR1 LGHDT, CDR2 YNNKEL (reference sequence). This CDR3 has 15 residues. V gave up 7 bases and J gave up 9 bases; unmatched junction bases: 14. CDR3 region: CASTTGGQGPLAQYF. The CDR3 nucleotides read TGTGCCAGCACCACAGGGGGACAGGGGCCTCTCGCCCAGTACTTC.

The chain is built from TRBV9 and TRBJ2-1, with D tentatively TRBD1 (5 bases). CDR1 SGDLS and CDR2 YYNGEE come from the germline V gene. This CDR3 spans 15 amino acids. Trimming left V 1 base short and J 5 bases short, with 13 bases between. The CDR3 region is CASSVRPQGDNEQFF. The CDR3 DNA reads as TGTGCCAGCAGCGTACGTCCTCAGGGCGACAATGAGCAGTTCTTC.

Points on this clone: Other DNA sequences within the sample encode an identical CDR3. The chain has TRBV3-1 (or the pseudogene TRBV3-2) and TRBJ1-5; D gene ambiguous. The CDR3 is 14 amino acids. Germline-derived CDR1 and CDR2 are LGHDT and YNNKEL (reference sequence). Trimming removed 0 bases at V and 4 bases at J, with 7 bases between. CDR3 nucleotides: TGTGCCAGCAGCCAAGATGGCGGAAATCAGCCCCAGCATTTT. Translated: CASSQDGGNQPQHF.

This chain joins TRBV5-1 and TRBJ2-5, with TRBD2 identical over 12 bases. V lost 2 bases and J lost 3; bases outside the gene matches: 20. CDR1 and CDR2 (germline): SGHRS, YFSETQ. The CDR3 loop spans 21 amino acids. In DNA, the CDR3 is TGCGCCAGCAGCTTAGATTTTTATGAGACTAGCGGGAGAGGGAGAGAAGAGACCCAGTACTTC. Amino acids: CASSLDFYETSGRGREETQYF.

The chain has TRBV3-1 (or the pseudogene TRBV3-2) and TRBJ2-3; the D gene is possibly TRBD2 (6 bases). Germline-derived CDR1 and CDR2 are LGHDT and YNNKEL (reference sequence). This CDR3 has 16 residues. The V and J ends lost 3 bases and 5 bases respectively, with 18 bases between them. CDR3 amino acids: CASSQGRTAGVDTQYF. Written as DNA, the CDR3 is TGTGCCAGCAGCCAGGGGAGGACCGCCGGGGTAGATACGCAGTATTTT.

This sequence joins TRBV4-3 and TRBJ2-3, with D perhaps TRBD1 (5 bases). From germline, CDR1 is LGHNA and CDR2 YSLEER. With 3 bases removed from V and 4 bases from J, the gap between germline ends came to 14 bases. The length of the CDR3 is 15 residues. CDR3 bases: TGCGCCAGCAGCCAGGAACTCCAGGGCTCAGATACGCAGTATTTT. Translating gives CASSQELQGSDTQYF.

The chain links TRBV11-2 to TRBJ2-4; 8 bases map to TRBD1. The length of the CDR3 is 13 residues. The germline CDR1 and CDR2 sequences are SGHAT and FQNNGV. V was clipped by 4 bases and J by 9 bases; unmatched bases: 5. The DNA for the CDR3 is TGTGCCAGCAGCTCGGACAGGGTGGGCATTCAGTACTTC. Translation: CASSSDRVGIQYF.

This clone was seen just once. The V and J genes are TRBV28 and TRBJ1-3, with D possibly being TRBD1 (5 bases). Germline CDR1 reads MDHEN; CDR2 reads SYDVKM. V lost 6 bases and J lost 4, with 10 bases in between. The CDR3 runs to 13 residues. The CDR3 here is CASSGGFGNTIYF. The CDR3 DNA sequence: TGTGCCAGCAGCGGGGGTTTCGGAAACACCATATATTTT.

The CDR3 DNA sequence: TGTGCCAGCAGCTTAGAAAAAGGGAGTCGGGGGGTTTGTGAGTACTTC. This sequence encodes CASSLEKGSRGVCEYF. The V and J genes are TRBV11-3 and TRBJ2-4; TRBD2 matches at 7 bases. Germline V gene sequence: CDR1 SGHNT, CDR2 YENEEA. This CDR3 region has 16 residues. V dropped 0 bases and J dropped 14; count of bases not matched to a gene: 16.

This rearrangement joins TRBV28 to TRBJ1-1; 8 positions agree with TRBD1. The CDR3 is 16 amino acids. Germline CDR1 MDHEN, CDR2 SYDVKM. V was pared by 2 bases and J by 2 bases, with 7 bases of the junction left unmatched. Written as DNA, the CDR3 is TGTGCCAGCAGTTTAGTGCAGGGGGCTGGAAACACTGAAGCTTTCTTT. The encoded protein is CASSLVQGAGNTEAFF.

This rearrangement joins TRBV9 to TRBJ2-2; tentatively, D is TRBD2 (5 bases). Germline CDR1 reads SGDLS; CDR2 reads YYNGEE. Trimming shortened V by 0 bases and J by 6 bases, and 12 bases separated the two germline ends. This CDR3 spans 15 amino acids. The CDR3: CASSVDPSFAGELFF. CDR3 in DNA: TGTGCCAGCAGCGTAGATCCTAGCTTCGCCGGGGAGCTGTTTTTT.